This TCR beta chain was identified during a study of MAIT cells during Salmonella Paratyphi A infection (dated 2017 in TCRdb). For the study in its entirety: Adult volunteers aged 18 to 60 swallowed one dose of 1-5x10^3 CFU of S. Paratyphi A strain NVGH308. Starting at diagnosis, the diagnosed volunteers took ciprofloxacin 500 mg twice daily for 14 days.

Overall study results and their limits: Space occupied by over-represented MAIT clonotypes fell significantly from baseline to mid-infection (around 0.15 to 0.10), with no significant post-infection difference. MAIT TRBV usage was oligoclonal, favouring TRBV20 and TRBV6, and appeared unchanged by infection. Diagnosed volunteers showed more expansion or contraction among top five MAIT clonotypes than healthy controls (around 0.57 versus 0.12), suggesting infection-driven repertoire reshaping. The availability of volunteer samples limited the sample sizes, but these sizes were considered adequate to detect differences between groups.

In light of the paper, this sample's time point label describes: after infection, following antibiotic treatment. Using flow cytometry, MAIT cells, defined as Valpha7.2+ CD161+ T cells, were identified and sorted. In roughly 6 volunteers who developed enteric fever after controlled oral challenge with live Salmonella Paratyphi A, circulating MAIT cell TCRbeta repertoires were profiled over time. Every diagnosed volunteer provided MAIT cell samples at pre-infection, mid-infection and post-infection timepoints. A diagnosis of enteric fever required Paratyphi A bacteremia and/or a persistent fever above 38 degrees C that lasted more than 12 hours. Infection was diagnosed in challenged volunteers between day 4 and day 7 after challenge. For RNA extraction, between 5,000 and 10,000 MAIT cells from each sample were sorted straight into RNAqueous-Micro lysis buffer. Lymphoprep gradient centrifugation was used to isolate peripheral blood mononuclear cells from both the blood samples and the leukocyte cones. Sorting was done on either a BD FACSAria Fusion or a BD FACSAria III sorter.

Turning to this clonotype: Its antigen is currently not known. This CDR3 is missing its conserved last phenylalanine or tryptophan, likely due to a read error. It is unclear where the CDR3 begins or ends on the DNA, so no DNA is shown, and the CDR3 is as TCRdb lists it.

Based on the germline V gene, the CDR1 and CDR2 sequences are MNHNS and SASEGT. The CDR3 has 15 residues if both end residues are counted. Library method: 5' RACE. TCRbeta was amplified in two PCR rounds using Phusion High-Fidelity polymerase, and the primers carried sample-specific barcodes. Template-switch cDNA synthesis with SMARTScribe reverse transcriptase and a TRBC-specific primer was used to generate TCRbeta libraries. After barcoding, samples were pooled and then prepared using the NEBNext Ultra DNA Library Prep Kit for Illumina. Sequencing of libraries was performed on an Illumina MiSeq with the MiSeq reagent kit v2, 300 cycles. The authors' analysis ran thus. Jemultiplexer demultiplexed the reads by barcode, and MiTCR with default parameters aligned the reads. Non-functional sequences were removed with VDJtools, and each clonotype was defined by its amino acid sequence, with frequencies calculated from the assigned sequence reads. In the clonal space homeostasis analysis, clonotypes were binned by frequency as over-represented (0.05-1), large, medium and small. TCRdb trimmed public reads at Q25 via fastp, called clones via MiXCR and kept in-frame beta chains. Rows are unified per CDR3 protein, each entry keeping the most common DNA and genes. The V and J calls and clone size are TCRdb's, not the authors'. Counted in this sample were around 1,600 distinct CDR3 sequences; 66% of them appeared once. The ten largest clones take up 45% to 50% of the sample.

The sequence was obtained from a person aged 18 to 69 who was deliberately infected with Salmonella Paratyphi A in a paratyphoid fever challenge study. Recombination joined TRBV6-1 with TRBJ2-2; TRBD1, the D gene given by the table, was not confirmed from the DNA. This sample comprised MAIT cells from blood, obtained at the last sampling point of the challenge study. The CDR3 corresponds to CASSAGTGDTGEMFG.